Listed below are T cell receptor beta chains from one sample, sequenced in a study of T cell repertoires in ileal Crohn's disease. TCRdb keeps only in-frame clones here, not all; method: immunoSEQ multiplex PCR. In the table there are 3,000 to 4,000 clones, around nine tenths of which are singletons. Sequenced sample: ileal tissue. The receptors originated from an adult with Crohn's disease. Each CDR3 is given with its conserved first and last residue.

j_call | v_call | cdr3_aa
TRBJ2-2 | TRBV30 | CAWSLAGMSAGELFF
TRBJ2-7 | TRBV6-5 | CASSRPGGYEQYF
TRBJ1-1 | TRBV6-1 | CASSDLRTNTEAFF
TRBJ2-7 | TRBV2 | CARRDRVF
TRBJ2-1 | TRBV27 | CASSVQGANNEQFF
TRBJ2-7 | TRBV18 | CASSPEADLGQYF
TRBJ2-2 | TRBV5-1 | CASSMRNTGELFF
TRBJ2-5 | TRBV9 | CASSVASRGAETQYF
NA | TRBV9 | CASSVKKGAASSYEQYF
TRBJ2-7 | TRBV7-2 | CASSLGEGTTYEQYF
TRBJ2-1 | TRBV9 | CASSAIAGRDSEQFF
TRBJ1-3 | TRBV6-6 | CASRTLRGKRNTIYF
TRBJ2-5 | TRBV5-6 | CASKLQGGDFQETQYF
TRBJ1-5 | TRBV6-1 | CASSWGFDQPQHF
TRBJ1-1 | TRBV6-6 | CASSYFYINTEAFF
TRBJ2-2 | TRBV5-8 | CASSLGTSVNTGELFF
TRBJ1-1 | TRBV11-3 | CASSPWDRGLNTEAFF
TRBJ2-5 | TRBV9 | CASSVEASSLPRETQYF
TRBJ1-4 | TRBV25-1 | CASSAPGTNEKLFF
TRBJ2-1 | TRBV6-4 | CASSDSATESGEQFF
TRBJ1-5 | TRBV7-9 | CASSLGTQPQHF
TRBJ1-1 | TRBV6-6 | CASSYSRKGLKTEAFF
TRBJ2-7 | TRBV19 | CASSQDSSYEQYF
TRBJ2-2 | TRBV30 | CAWILGQGTGELFF
TRBJ2-4 | TRBV28 | CASTPSGAGSAKNIQYF
TRBJ1-2 | TRBV6-5 | CASSDSNYGYTF
TRBJ2-3 | TRBV27 | CASSLSKVDTQYF
TRBJ2-1 | TRBV7-3 | CASSLLSSYNEQFF
TRBJ2-7 | TRBV5-6 | CASSLVADEQYF
TRBJ2-3 | TRBV5-1 | CASREDRRSGGSTDTQYF
TRBJ1-5 | TRBV6-1 | CASSERGTSYQPQHF
TRBJ2-7 | TRBV4-3 | CASSQDSSTSYEQYF
TRBJ2-3 | TRBV13 | CASSSNLGLAVTVDTQYF
TRBJ2-7 | TRBV4-3 | CASSQALRAWEYAGATYEQYF
TRBJ1-1 | TRBV7-6 | CASSLQQGSTEAFF
TRBJ2-3 | TRBV9 | CASNPGNTDTQYF
TRBJ1-1 | TRBV11-3 | CASSGVRDTEAFF
TRBJ2-5 | TRBV19 | CASSMMGAYETQYF
TRBJ2-2 | TRBV6-5 | CASSLIGTWGGELFF
TRBJ2-5 | TRBV5-1 | CASSLGGQETQYF
TRBJ2-2 | TRBV5-1 | CASSFFPANTGELFF